The clone carrying this TCR beta chain was seen a handful of times. The antigen is undetermined. This sample stems from a study of T-cell memory formation after mild COVID-19. Turning to the study itself: Largely donor-specific TCR clusters were found.

General study results and limits: The study found balanced CD4/CD8 in clones contracting day 15 to 85 and a CD4+ lean in later expanders. Those CD4+ clones that contracted were mainly in CM and EM (CD8+ ones in EMRA).

Germline V gene data show CDR1 as MNHEY and CDR2 as SMNVEV (reference sequence). V was clipped by 5 bases and J by 0 bases, with 15 bases between them. The CDR3 totals 16 residues. Libraries for TCRalpha and TCRbeta carried sample barcodes and unique molecular identifiers via 5'RACE. From the 5' RACE reads, TCRdb called clonotypes with MiXCR, one entry per CDR3 protein. Among 50,000 or so distinct CDR3 sequences listed, roughly 25% were seen once. This TCR was recovered from a young man who had mild COVID-19 (a few samples of this study predate the infection). Cell type and time point are not known. Sequenced input: PBMCs or a T cell subset sorted from them (not recorded which). The V and J genes are TRBV27 and TRBJ2-3; maybe TRBD2 (5 bases). The CDR3 DNA reads as TGTGCCAGCAGTCCCCGACCCGGACTTAGCACAGATACGCAGTATTTT. Protein: CASSPRPGLSTDTQYF.